One sample yielded the 16 T cell receptor beta chains listed below, sequenced in a study of T cell responses to AZD1222 COVID-19 vaccine. The protocol was immunoSEQ multiplex PCR, while the TCRdb copy is restricted to in-frame clones and leaves out a portion. The sample shows tens of thousands of clones, about 74% of them seen only once. The input for sequencing was peripheral blood, taken 28 days after the second dose of the MenACWY control vaccine. These TCRs come from an adult who received the MenACWY meningococcal vaccine as a control.

This clone showed up just once. The chain couples TRBV5-1 to TRBJ1-1; tentative D call: TRBD1 (5 bases). Germline-derived CDR1 and CDR2 are SGHRS and YFSETQ. V gave up 0 bases and J gave up 11 bases, with 17 bases separating them. The CDR3 totals 14 residues. The DNA of the CDR3 is TGCGCCAGCAGCTTGGATAATGGGGGAATCGGGGCTTTCTTT. This sequence encodes CASSLDNGGIGAFF.

This clone was observed a handful of times. The chain combines TRBV4-3 with TRBJ1-2; D is perhaps TRBD1 (6 bases). Trimming took off 2 bases at V and 3 bases at J, with 16 bases between the two ends. The CDR3 contains 16 residues. Germline CDR1 LGHNA, CDR2 YSLEER. CDR3 in amino acids: CASSQYLDSADYGYTF. The CDR3 DNA reads TGCGCCAGCAGCCAATATTTGGACAGCGCGGACTATGGCTACACCTTC.

This chain links TRBV5-6 with TRBJ2-5; 11 bases line up with TRBD2. The germline gives CDR1 SGHDT, CDR2 YYEEEE. This CDR3 has 17 residues. Germline trimming cut 3 bases from V and 2 bases from J; bases unmatched to any gene: 9. CDR3 bases: TGTGCCAGCAGCTCTGGCGTAGCGGGGGGGCGTCAAGAGACCCAGTACTTC. It specifies CASSSGVAGGRQETQYF.

The chain combines TRBV9 with TRBJ1-2; a possible D gene is TRBD1 (6 bases). This CDR3 spans 13 amino acids. Deletions cut 5 bases from V and 6 bases from J, with 14 bases between. Germline V gives CDR1 SGDLS, CDR2 YYNGEE. The chain's CDR3 is CASSLTGSNGYTF. CDR3 in DNA: TGTGCCAGCAGTCTTACAGGGTCTAATGGCTACACCTTC.

The rearrangement joins TRBV5-1 to TRBJ1-3, with D maybe TRBD1 (5 bases). CDR1 is SGHRS and CDR2 is YFSETQ in the germline V gene. This CDR3 has 16 residues. The V end lost 2 bases, the J end lost 4 bases, and 16 bases lay between the germline ends. The CDR3 protein is CASSFSGTEGGNTIYF. As DNA, the CDR3 is TGCGCCAGCAGCTTCTCCGGGACCGAAGGAGGAAACACCATATATTTT. The whole variable domain, filled in from reference TRBV5-1 and TRBJ1-3, reads KAGVTQTPRYLIKTRGQQVTLSCSPISGHRSVSWYQQTPGQGLQFLFEYFSETQRNKGNFPGRFSGRQFSNSRSEMNVSTLELGDSALYLCASSFSGTEGGNTIYFGEGSWLTVV.

The DNA for the CDR3 is TGTGCCAGCAGCACAACAGCGGGATTCCAAGAGACCCAGTACTTC. It is translated as CASSTTAGFQETQYF. The chain is built from TRBV6-2 or TRBV6-3 and TRBJ2-5; 7 bases match TRBD2. The CDR3 contains 15 residues. From germline, CDR1 is MNHEY and CDR2 SVGEGT. V shed 6 bases, J shed 1 base, and the junction held 8 bases outside the gene matches.

The chain combines TRBV6-6 with TRBJ1-2; perhaps TRBD1 as D (5 bases). The V end lost 5 bases, the J end lost 7 bases, and 20 bases lay between the germline ends. This CDR3 is 15 amino acids long. Germline V gives CDR1 MNHNY, CDR2 SVGAGI (reference sequence). The CDR3 sequence is CASSTAGGRRAGYTF. In DNA form, the CDR3 reads TGTGCCAGCAGTACGGCGGGGGGACGTCGCGCTGGCTACACCTTC.

The chain carries TRBV2 and TRBJ2-6, with D possibly being TRBD1 or TRBD2 (5 bases each). Trimming shortened V by 3 bases and J by 4 bases, and 10 bases separated the two germline ends. This CDR3 is built from 15 residues. Looked up from germline, CDR1 is SNHLY and CDR2 is FYNNEI. CDR3: CASSDMGVGANVLTF. The CDR3 bases are TGTGCCAGCAGTGATATGGGGGTCGGGGCCAACGTCCTGACTTTC.

The J gene is TRBJ1-2, the V gene TRBV28; 7 bases are shared with TRBD1. Looked up from germline, CDR1 is MDHEN and CDR2 is SYDVKM. The CDR3 has 16 residues. Germline trimming cut 4 bases from V and 3 bases from J; bases unmatched to any gene: 11. The CDR3 sequence is CASSSALGQLDYGYTF. Written as DNA, the CDR3 is TGTGCCAGCAGTTCGGCCCTGGGACAGCTAGACTATGGCTACACCTTC.

The rearrangement links TRBV6-1 to TRBJ1-2, with unresolved D. The CDR3 sequence is 14 residues long. CDR1 MNHNS and CDR2 SASEGT come from the germline V gene. Deletions cut 0 bases from V and 11 bases from J, with 16 bases between. The CDR3 sequence: CASSEALIGVGYTF. The CDR3 DNA reads TGTGCCAGCAGTGAAGCGCTTATTGGGGTTGGGTACACCTTC.

The table lists this clone with a few counts. This rearrangement joins TRBV4-1 to TRBJ2-1; D ambiguous. Germline-derived CDR1 and CDR2 are MGHRA and YSYEKL. CDR3 length equals 16 residues. V was shortened by 0 bases and J by 0 bases, with 9 bases between the two germline ends. CDR3 loop: CASSQESTLSYNEQFF. CDR3 in DNA: TGCGCCAGCAGCCAAGAGTCTACCCTCTCCTACAATGAGCAGTTCTTC.

The V gene is TRBV6-1, the J gene TRBJ1-5; weak D call: TRBD1 (5 bases). V was trimmed by 0 bases and J by 5 bases, leaving 8 bases between them. The germline V gene has CDR1 MNHNS and CDR2 SASEGT. This CDR3 region has 14 residues. This chain's CDR3 is CASSEALGDQPQHF. The DNA for the CDR3 is TGTGCCAGCAGTGAAGCGCTGGGGGATCAGCCCCAGCATTTT.

The sample holds one count of this clone. The V and J genes are TRBV3-1 (or the pseudogene TRBV3-2) and TRBJ2-3; D might be TRBD1 (5 bases). Trimming took off 4 bases at V and 2 bases at J, with 13 bases between the two ends. This CDR3 has 15 amino acids. CDR1 and CDR2 from the germline V gene are LGHDT and YNNKEL (reference sequence). This CDR3 is CASSPGTGNTDTQYF. CDR3 in DNA: TGTGCCAGCAGCCCTGGTACAGGAAACACAGATACGCAGTATTTT.

The chain is built from TRBV19 and TRBJ2-6; D is unresolved. This CDR3 region has 13 residues. V was trimmed by 4 bases and J by 2 bases, leaving 3 bases between them. The germline CDR1 and CDR2 sequences are LNHDA and SQIVND (reference sequence). The CDR3 reads CASSTPGANVLTF. DNA of the CDR3: TGTGCCAGTAGTACTCCTGGGGCCAACGTCCTGACTTTC.

V is TRBV18 and J is TRBJ2-7; a weak D match, TRBD1 (6 bases). This CDR3 spans 13 amino acids. Germline V gives CDR1 KGHSH, CDR2 LQKENI. Trimming removed 5 bases at V and 6 bases at J, with 14 bases between. DNA for the CDR3: TGTGCCAGCTCAGCAGGGGAAGGGAGCGAGCAGTACTTC. Translating it yields CASSAGEGSEQYF.

The V call is TRBV6-5, the J call TRBJ2-2; D gene ambiguous. This CDR3 comprises 14 residues. V was cut by 4 bases and J by 2 bases, with 8 bases left in between. Germline CDR1 is MNHEY and CDR2 is SVGAGI. The CDR3 sequence is CASSSGPNTGELFF. In nucleotides, the CDR3 is TGTGCCAGCAGTTCAGGACCCAACACCGGGGAGCTGTTTTTT.